The 9 T cell receptor beta chains in this list originate from one sample, sequenced in a study of Ad26.COV2.S vaccination and SARS-CoV-2 variants. Repertoires were generated with immunoSEQ multiplex PCR, while TCRdb's copy carries only in-frame clones and drops some. The table lists hundreds of thousands of clones, around 90% of them singletons. The sample was peripheral blood, taken after recovery from COVID-19. These receptors were taken from a human donor who had recovered from COVID-19.

The chain joins TRBV5-1 to TRBJ1-4, with 7 bases lining up with TRBD1. CDR1 and CDR2 (germline): SGHRS, YFSETQ. The CDR3 totals 15 residues. The ends lost 5 bases at V and 8 bases at J; junction bases unmatched: 12. The DNA for the CDR3 is TGCGCCAGCAGTTTGCCCCGACAGGGTCGGGAAAAACTGTTTTTT. It translates to CASSLPRQGREKLFF.

The rearrangement joins TRBV20-1 to TRBJ1-6; a possible D gene is TRBD1 (5 bases). Germline CDR1 reads DFQATT; CDR2 reads SNEGSKA (reference sequence). The CDR3 is 15 amino acids. With 3 bases removed from V and 2 bases from J, the gap between germline ends came to 11 bases. The CDR3, as DNA: TGCAGTGCTAGTGCGGGACTGCCCTATAATTCACCCCTCCACTTT. Its protein is CSASAGLPYNSPLHF.

The chain carries TRBV19 and TRBJ1-2; D is uncertain. V lost 5 bases and J lost 0, with 10 bases in between. This CDR3 contains 14 residues. CDR1 and CDR2 (germline): LNHDA, SQIVND (reference sequence). The CDR3 region is CASSGQLSNYGYTF. Written as DNA, the CDR3 is TGTGCCAGTAGTGGGCAGCTTTCTAACTATGGCTACACCTTC.

This sequence joins TRBV12-5 and TRBJ1-4, with D possibly TRBD1 on 6 matching bases. Germline CDR1 LGHNT, CDR2 FRNRAP. Trimming stripped 3 bases from V and 11 bases from J, with 19 bases between. The CDR3 is 15 residues long. The CDR3 region has the DNA TGTGCTAGTGGTTTACGGGGGCTTAAAGCCTACAAACTGTTTTTT. Encoded protein: CASGLRGLKAYKLFF.

The rearrangement joins TRBV7-2 to TRBJ2-3, with D possibly being TRBD1 (5 bases). The CDR3 runs 13 residues. The germline gives CDR1 SGHTA, CDR2 FQGNSA. The V and J ends lost 4 bases and 7 bases respectively, with 12 bases between them. The CDR3 nucleotides are TGTGCCAGCAGCTACAATAGGGGAAATACGCAGTATTTT. Its protein product is CASSYNRGNTQYF.

This clone occurred a few times. This chain connects TRBV6-6 to TRBJ1-4; 10 bases line up with TRBD1. In germline, CDR1 is MNHNY, CDR2 SVGAGI (reference sequence). V gave up 0 bases and J gave up 8 bases; unmatched junction bases: 6. The CDR3 consists of 16 residues. This CDR3 is CASSYSGTGDREKLFF. The CDR3 DNA reads TGTGCCAGCAGTTACTCGGGGACAGGGGACAGGGAAAAACTGTTTTTT.

The V call is TRBV29-1, the J call TRBJ1-2; a possible D gene is TRBD1 (6 bases). The CDR3 sequence is 13 residues long. From germline, CDR1 is SQVTM and CDR2 ANQGSEA. V lost 2 bases and J 8 bases, leaving 15 bases between the germline ends. CDR3 protein: CSVEPRQVSGYTF. Here the CDR3 DNA reads TGCAGCGTTGAACCAAGACAGGTCTCAGGCTACACCTTC.

There are a few counts of this clone. The V gene is TRBV6-5, the J gene TRBJ1-5; D gene unclear. Deletions cut 10 bases from V and 0 bases from J, with 7 bases between. This CDR3 contains 12 residues. Germline V gives CDR1 MNHEY, CDR2 SVGAGI. CDR3 amino acids: CATGFSNQPQHF. In DNA, the CDR3 is TGTGCCACGGGCTTTAGCAATCAGCCCCAGCATTTT.

This clone was seen a single time. CDR3 DNA: TGTGCCAGCAGCCAAGCTAGCGGGGGGACCACAGATACGCAGTATTTT. Encoded protein: CASSQASGGTTDTQYF. This rearrangement joins TRBV4-2 to TRBJ2-3, with 11 bases fitting TRBD2. J gave up 2 bases and V 1 base, and 2 bases lay outside the gene matches. CDR3 length equals 16 residues. CDR1 LGHNA and CDR2 YNFKEQ come from the germline V gene.